What follows are 27 T cell receptor beta chains derived from one specimen sequenced in a study of T cell responses to AZD1222 COVID-19 vaccine. The protocol was immunoSEQ multiplex PCR, while the TCRdb copy is restricted to in-frame clones and leaves out a portion. The sample carries 130,000 or so clones, about 90% recorded once. This material consisted of peripheral blood, taken on day 0 of AZD1222 vaccination. These receptor sequences come from an adult in good health.

The chain links TRBV2 to TRBJ2-5; D is possibly TRBD1 (6 bases). This CDR3 is built from 14 residues. V shed 3 bases and J shed 9 bases, with 17 bases lying between them. Germline assignment: CDR1 SNHLY and CDR2 FYNNEI. CDR3 nucleotide sequence: TGTGCCAGCAGTGAGACGATTAGGGCAGGGGCCCAGTACTTC. Amino acid sequence: CASSETIRAGAQYF.

The CDR3 sequence: CASSLAPTGDYEQYF. The CDR3 coding sequence is TGCGCCAGCAGCTTGGCCCCCACAGGGGACTACGAGCAGTACTTC. The V call is TRBV5-1, the J call TRBJ2-7, with 7 bases lining up with TRBD1. The CDR3 extends over 15 amino acids. The germline gives CDR1 SGHRS, CDR2 YFSETQ. V lost 0 bases, J lost 3 bases, and 6 bases stayed unmatched.

This chain connects TRBV5-1 to TRBJ1-1, with D perhaps matching TRBD1 (5 bases). Germline V gene sequence: CDR1 SGHRS, CDR2 YFSETQ. V was trimmed by 0 bases and J by 1 base, leaving 10 bases between them. This CDR3 spans 15 amino acids. CDR3 coding DNA: TGCGCCAGCAGCTTGGCAGGGACTCGGAACACTGAAGCTTTCTTT. As protein: CASSLAGTRNTEAFF.

V is TRBV6-5 and J is TRBJ1-4, with D unclear. Trimming took 7 bases from V and 7 from J, leaving 16 bases between them. CDR1 and CDR2 (germline): MNHEY, SVGAGI. This CDR3 region has 14 residues. Written as DNA, the CDR3 is TGTGCCAGCAAGCGCTCGGTGACGGGTGAAAAACTGTTTTTT. This encodes CASKRSVTGEKLFF.

The chain is built from TRBV7-2 and TRBJ2-1; TRBD2 matches 8 bases. Germline CDR1 is SGHTA and CDR2 is FQGNSA. The length of the CDR3 is 16 residues. V was pared by 6 bases and J by 7 bases, with 14 bases of the junction left unmatched. CDR3 sequence reads: CASSPPGAGLENEQFF. In DNA form, the CDR3 reads TGTGCCAGCAGTCCCCCGGGTGCGGGACTAGAAAATGAGCAGTTCTTC.

The genes are TRBV29-1 and TRBJ1-1; perhaps TRBD1 as D (5 bases). Germline CDR1 is SQVTM and CDR2 is ANQGSEA. With 6 bases removed from V and 6 bases from J, the gap between germline ends came to 20 bases. The CDR3 consists of 14 residues. CDR3 loop: CSVAQTTRGPEAFF. The CDR3 coding sequence is TGCAGCGTCGCCCAAACTACAAGGGGCCCTGAAGCTTTCTTT.

The genes are TRBV3-1 (or the pseudogene TRBV3-2) and TRBJ1-2, with D unclear. Germline-derived CDR1 and CDR2 are LGHDT and YNNKEL (reference sequence). The CDR3 sequence is 16 residues long. Trimming removed 0 bases from V and 2 bases from J, with 13 bases in between. In nucleotides, the CDR3 is TGTGCCAGCAGCCAAGAACCCCAACAGACCAACTATGGCTACACCTTC. Its translation is CASSQEPQQTNYGYTF.

The CDR3: CASSPPGRSGNTIYF. CDR3 bases: TGTGCCAGCAGTCCCCCGGGCCGCTCTGGAAACACCATATATTTT. The gene calls are TRBV28 and TRBJ1-3; no definite D call. Trimming took 5 bases from V and 0 from J, leaving 11 bases between them. The CDR3 is 15 residues long. Per germline, CDR1 MDHEN and CDR2 SYDVKM.

The chain carries TRBV5-8 and TRBJ1-4; the D gene is possibly TRBD1 (6 bases). The CDR3 is 18 residues long. Trimming cost V 5 bases and J 7 bases, with 27 bases left between them. Germline CDR1 SGHTS, CDR2 YDEGEE. The CDR3 coding sequence is TGTGCCAGCAGGGGGGTGAAGGCAGGGGCGGTCTCGAGTGAAAAACTGTTTTTT. Encoded protein: CASRGVKAGAVSSEKLFF.

The chain's CDR3 is CASSIGQRYEQYF. CDR3 sequence (DNA): TGTGCCAGTAGTATAGGACAACGCTACGAGCAGTACTTC. The chain has TRBV19 and TRBJ2-7; D is unclear. The CDR3 is made up of 13 amino acids. In germline, CDR1 is LNHDA, CDR2 SQIVND (reference sequence). Trimming cost V 1 base and J 3 bases, with 7 bases left between them. The whole variable domain, remainder taken from reference TRBV19 and TRBJ2-7, is DGGITQSPKYLFRKEGQNVTLSCEQNLNHDAMYWYRQDPGQGLRLIYYSQIVNDFQKGDIAEGYSVSREKKESFPLTVTSAQKNPTAFYLCASSIGQRYEQYFGPGTRLTVT.

Points on this clone: Other DNA sequences of this sample code for an identical CDR3. J is TRBJ2-3 and V is TRBV5-1; TRBD2 matches 8 bases. The CDR3 has 14 amino acids. Germline CDR1 reads SGHRS; CDR2 reads YFSETQ. After removal of 1 base from V and 3 bases from J, the junction contained 1 base not matched to a gene. CDR3 coding DNA: TGCGCCAGCAGCTTGCGGGGGGGGACAGATACGCAGTATTTT. It yields the protein CASSLRGGTDTQYF. Together with reference TRBV5-1 and TRBJ2-3, the CDR3 gives the full variable domain: KAGVTQTPRYLIKTRGQQVTLSCSPISGHRSVSWYQQTPGQGLQFLFEYFSETQRNKGNFPGRFSGRQFSNSRSEMNVSTLELGDSALYLCASSLRGGTDTQYFGPGTRLTVL.

A word on this clone: This specimen includes other DNA sequences encoding the same CDR3. V and J are TRBV5-4 and TRBJ2-3; D is unclear. The CDR3 length is 12 residues. V was shortened by 4 bases and J by 0 bases, with 3 bases between the two germline ends. Germline loops: CDR1 SGHNT, CDR2 YYREEE (reference sequence). CDR3 bases: TGTGCCAGCAGCCCGAGCACAGATACGCAGTATTTT. Its protein product is CASSPSTDTQYF.

The J gene is TRBJ2-7, the V gene TRBV5-1, with 8 bases that match TRBD1. Germline V gives CDR1 SGHRS, CDR2 YFSETQ. V shed 5 bases, J shed 2 bases, and the junction held 6 bases outside the gene matches. This CDR3 contains 14 residues. This chain's CDR3 is CASRPGQDPYEQYF. CDR3 nucleotides: TGCGCCAGCAGGCCGGGACAGGACCCCTACGAGCAGTACTTC.

The chain uses TRBV18 and TRBJ1-1; the D is unclear. Trimming shortened V by 3 bases and J by 1 base, and 12 bases separated the two germline ends. CDR1 is KGHSH and CDR2 is LQKENI in the germline V gene. CDR3 length equals 15 residues. The CDR3 loop is CASSPLGNPNTEAFF. Written as DNA, the CDR3 is TGTGCCAGCTCACCTCTGGGGAATCCGAACACTGAAGCTTTCTTT.

The chain is built from TRBV7-2 and TRBJ1-6; unclear D gene. With 0 bases removed from V and 7 bases from J, the gap between germline ends came to 10 bases. This CDR3 comprises 15 residues. Germline CDR1 and CDR2: SGHTA and FQGNSA. CDR3 protein: CASSLAGLINSPLHF. In DNA form, the CDR3 reads TGTGCCAGCAGCTTAGCAGGACTAATCAATTCACCCCTCCACTTT.

The gene calls are TRBV19 and TRBJ2-5; 8 bases agree with TRBD2. The CDR3 length is 15 residues. The J segment lost 3 bases and the V segment lost 7 bases, leaving 10 bases of the junction unmatched. The germline V gene encodes CDR1 LNHDA and CDR2 SQIVND (reference sequence). CDR3 sequence reads: CASTPRGGTKETQYF. CDR3 bases: TGTGCCAGTACTCCCCGGGGGGGTACTAAAGAGACCCAGTACTTC.

This clone was found a few times. At the DNA level, this CDR3 is encoded by other sequences in the same sample as well. The chain uses TRBV5-1 and TRBJ2-7; 8 bases agree with TRBD2. The trim removed 4 bases at V and 2 bases at J, leaving 2 bases unmatched. The germline V gene encodes CDR1 SGHRS and CDR2 YFSETQ. The CDR3 runs 13 residues. CDR3 sequence: CASSPGLAYEQYF. The CDR3 DNA sequence: TGCGCCAGCAGCCCGGGACTAGCCTACGAGCAGTACTTC.

V and J are TRBV19 and TRBJ2-7; maybe TRBD1 (5 bases). Trimming stripped 5 bases from V and 7 bases from J, with 15 bases between. The germline CDR1 and CDR2 sequences are LNHDA and SQIVND (reference sequence). The CDR3 contains 13 residues. As DNA, the CDR3 is TGTGCCAGTAGTTCCGGCCAGGGAAAGGAGCAGTACTTC. Amino acids: CASSSGQGKEQYF.

The chain combines TRBV29-1 with TRBJ2-7; 10 nucleotides agree with TRBD1. CDR3 length equals 14 residues. From germline, CDR1 is SQVTM and CDR2 ANQGSEA. V was pared by 4 bases and J by 10 bases, with 13 bases of the junction left unmatched. In nucleotides, the CDR3 is TGCAGCGTTGGACCGGGACAGGGGTCCCCAGAACAGTACTTC. It translates to CSVGPGQGSPEQYF.

This chain joins TRBV18 and TRBJ1-3; D gene ambiguous. The V gene's germline CDR1 is KGHSH and CDR2 LQKENI. The V end lost 3 bases, the J end lost 0 bases, and 3 bases lay between the germline ends. The CDR3 contains 13 residues. The DNA for the CDR3 is TGTGCCAGCTCACCGACCTCTGGAAACACCATATATTTT. Translation gives CASSPTSGNTIYF.

This rearrangement joins TRBV5-1 to TRBJ2-7; possibly TRBD1 for D (5 bases). Trimming took off 0 bases at V and 5 bases at J, with 9 bases between the two ends. CDR3 size: 13 residues. Looked up from germline, CDR1 is SGHRS and CDR2 is YFSETQ. The CDR3 loop is CASSLVGLNEQYF. CDR3 sequence (DNA): TGCGCCAGCAGCTTGGTGGGGCTCAACGAGCAGTACTTC.

V is TRBV7-3 and J is TRBJ2-1, with 10 bases identical to TRBD2. From germline, CDR1 is SGHTA and CDR2 FQGTGA. V shed 3 bases and J 8 bases; nucleotides not matched to a gene: 7. This CDR3 has 15 residues. This CDR3 reads CASSFQAGGHDEQFF. The CDR3 DNA sequence: TGTGCCAGCAGCTTTCAAGCGGGGGGGCACGATGAGCAGTTCTTC.

This chain connects TRBV20-1 to TRBJ1-6, with TRBD1 identical over 10 bases. The CDR3 is 14 residues long. Germline CDR1 and CDR2: DFQATT and SNEGSKA (reference sequence). V was clipped by 5 bases and J by 13 bases; unmatched bases: 11. The chain's CDR3 is CSAGGDRGGRPLHF. CDR3 sequence (DNA): TGCAGTGCTGGTGGGGACAGGGGAGGAAGGCCCCTCCACTTT.

V is TRBV11-2 and J is TRBJ2-3, with a possible D match to TRBD2 (6 bases). The germline V and J ends were trimmed by 1 base and 1 base, with 15 bases remaining between them. Germline V gene data show CDR1 as SGHAT and CDR2 as FQNNGV. The CDR3 has 17 residues. The CDR3 DNA is TGTGCCAGCAGCTTAGTGGGAGGATTCCTTCGCACAGATACGCAGTATTTT. Amino acid sequence: CASSLVGGFLRTDTQYF.

This sequence joins TRBV7-6 and TRBJ2-1; no clear D gene. Per germline, CDR1 SGHVS and CDR2 FNYEAQ. The ends were cut back, 6 bases at V and 4 bases at J, with 4 bases in the middle. This CDR3 is 11 amino acids long. The CDR3 loop is CASREYNEQFF. For the CDR3, the DNA is TGTGCCAGCAGAGAATACAATGAGCAGTTCTTC.

V is TRBV28 and J is TRBJ1-4, with 8 bases lining up with TRBD1. V shed 6 bases, J shed 7 bases, and the junction held 7 bases outside the gene matches. The germline V gene encodes CDR1 MDHEN and CDR2 SYDVKM. The CDR3 length is 14 residues. The CDR3 sequence is CASSSQGVVEKLFF. CDR3 nucleotide sequence: TGTGCCAGCAGCTCACAGGGGGTTGTTGAAAAACTGTTTTTT.

CDR3 DNA: TGTGCCAGCAGCGCGGGACAGGGGGCCTACAATGAGCAGTTCTTC. Protein product: CASSAGQGAYNEQFF. The rearrangement links TRBV7-6 to TRBJ2-1; TRBD1 aligns across 11 bases. The germline V gene encodes CDR1 SGHVS and CDR2 FNYEAQ. Trimming at V came to 5 bases and at J to 2 bases, leaving 2 bases not matched to a gene. CDR3 size: 15 residues.